This TCR beta chain derives from a study of T cells in Graves' hyperthyroidism and ophthalmopathy. Using RNA transcripts as the source, TCR beta CDR3 regions were amplified. Carried out on the TCR CDR3, a first-round RT-PCR used the HTBI primer set. TCRdb re-called the multiplex PCR reads with MiXCR, one entry per CDR3 protein. This sample yields about 610,000 distinct CDR3 sequences, of which approximately 44% are seen a single time; about 7.8% belongs to the top ten. The CDR3 is made up of 13 amino acids. Trimming took off 3 bases at V and 8 bases at J, with 10 bases between the two ends. Germline CDR1 is SGHTA and CDR2 is FQGTGA. Study-level results: Most clonotypes expanded in thyroid above 0.001 were likewise present in blood. The model forecast ophthalmopathy, anticipating it by a median around 6.5 months before onset.

Patients between 18 and 65 years old had hyperthyroidism, newly diagnosed and lasting under 2 months. Patients having uncontrolled infection, another autoimmune disease, pregnancy or lactation were not included. This clonotype was counted at least ten times. Its target is not known. The chain couples TRBV7-3 to TRBJ1-4; D ambiguous. Sequencing input: peripheral blood or thyroid tissue (not recorded which). This TCR was sampled from a woman aged 18-35 years with Graves' hyperthyroidism. The CDR3 sequence is CASSLGFGEKLFF. CDR3 nucleotide sequence: TGTGCCAGCAGCTTGGGGTTTGGGGAAAAACTGTTTTTT.